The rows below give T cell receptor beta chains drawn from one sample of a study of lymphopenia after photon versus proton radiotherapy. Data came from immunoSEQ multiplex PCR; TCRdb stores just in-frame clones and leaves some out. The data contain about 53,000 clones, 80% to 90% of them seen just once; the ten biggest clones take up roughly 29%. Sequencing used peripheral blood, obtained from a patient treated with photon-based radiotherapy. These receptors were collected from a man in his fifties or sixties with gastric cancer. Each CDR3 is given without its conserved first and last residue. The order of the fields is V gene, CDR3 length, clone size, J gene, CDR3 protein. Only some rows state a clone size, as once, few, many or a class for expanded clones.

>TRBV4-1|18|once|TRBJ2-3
ASSQDLLLGLAGGTDTQY
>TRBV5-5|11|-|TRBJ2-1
ASSLGPGGLQF
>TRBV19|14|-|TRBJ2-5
ASSISGQGAHETQY
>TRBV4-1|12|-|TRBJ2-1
ASSKGADYNEQF
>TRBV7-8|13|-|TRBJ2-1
ASSLLAGGHNEQF
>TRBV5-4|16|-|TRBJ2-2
ASSPLGLAGARAGELF
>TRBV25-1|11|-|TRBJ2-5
ASSLAGKETQY
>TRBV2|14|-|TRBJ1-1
ASRRDRGRSNTEAF
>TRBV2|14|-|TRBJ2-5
ASSATSGSFQETQY
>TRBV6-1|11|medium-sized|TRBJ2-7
AVQAGRSYEQY
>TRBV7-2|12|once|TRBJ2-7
ASSPGTVSYEQY
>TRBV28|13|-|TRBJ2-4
ASSSSGSVKNIQY
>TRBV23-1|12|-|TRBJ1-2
ASSQSGGLYGYT
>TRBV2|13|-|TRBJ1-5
ASSRDRHSNQPQH
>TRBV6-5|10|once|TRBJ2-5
ASSKIGETQY
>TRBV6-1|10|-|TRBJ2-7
ASSEKGDEQY
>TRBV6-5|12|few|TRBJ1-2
ASSSGQGNYGYT
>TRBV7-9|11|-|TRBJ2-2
ASSFKITGELF
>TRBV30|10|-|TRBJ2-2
AWSPRVRELF
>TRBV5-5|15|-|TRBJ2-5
ASSLAAGGTYQETQY
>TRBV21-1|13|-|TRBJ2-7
ASSYEAGGSYEQY
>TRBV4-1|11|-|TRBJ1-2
ASSRTGDYGYT
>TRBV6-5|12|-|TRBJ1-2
ASSYRETGYGYT
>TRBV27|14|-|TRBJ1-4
ASSPTVGGGDEKLF
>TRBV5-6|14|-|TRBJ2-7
ASSLAQAHANYEQY
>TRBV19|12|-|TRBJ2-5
ASSVRGSQETQY
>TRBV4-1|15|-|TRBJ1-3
ASSQPRQGISGNIIY
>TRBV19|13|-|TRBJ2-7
ASSIAGRGAYEQY
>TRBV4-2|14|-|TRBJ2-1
ASSLSGGRGDNEQF
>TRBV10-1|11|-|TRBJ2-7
ASSESYSAEQY
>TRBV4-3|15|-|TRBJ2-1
ASSQDSLAGSYNEQF
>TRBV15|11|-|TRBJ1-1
ATSSQRNTEAF
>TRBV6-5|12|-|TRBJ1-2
ASNPGGRSNGYT
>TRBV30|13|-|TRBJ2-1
AWSSPSGSRNEQF
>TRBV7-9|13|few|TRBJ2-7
ASSDQGGSPYEQY
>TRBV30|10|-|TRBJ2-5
AWRESGETQY
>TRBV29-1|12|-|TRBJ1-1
SVDRNRADTEAF
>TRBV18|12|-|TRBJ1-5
ASSGGLSNQPQH
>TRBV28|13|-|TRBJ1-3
ASSPRTSSGNTIY
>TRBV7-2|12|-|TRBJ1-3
ASSIPGFGNTIY
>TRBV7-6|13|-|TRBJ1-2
ASSLIPGTDYGYT
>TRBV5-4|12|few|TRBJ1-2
ASSSPDGPYGYT
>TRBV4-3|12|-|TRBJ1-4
ASSHVGQNEKLF
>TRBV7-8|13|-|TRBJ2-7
ASSDTAGISYEQY
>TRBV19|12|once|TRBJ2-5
ASSRAGVRETQY
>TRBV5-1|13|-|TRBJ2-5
ASSLVLADQETQY
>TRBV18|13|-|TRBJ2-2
ASSPGLENTGELF
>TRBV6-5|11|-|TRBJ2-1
ASSYQADNEQF
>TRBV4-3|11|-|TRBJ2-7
ASSQDQTYEQY
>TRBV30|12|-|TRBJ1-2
AWTGQRGNYGYT
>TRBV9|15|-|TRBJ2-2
ASSDGSGRAGTGELF
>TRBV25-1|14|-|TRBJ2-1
ASSESASSSYNEQF